Following are 27 T cell receptor beta chains from one sample sequenced in a study of cytomegalovirus exposure and HLA in healthy donors. 13 Jbeta primers and 60 Vbeta primers were used for the PCR. Repertoires were generated with immunoSEQ multiplex PCR, while TCRdb's copy carries only in-frame clones and drops some. The table records 150,000 to 200,000 clones, roughly four fifths of them present only once. The sequencing input was PBMCs. Every receptor here comes from a woman under 30 in good health and CMV-seropositive.

This clone has more than one count but fewer than ten. The gene calls are TRBV11-3 and TRBJ2-1, with 7 bases aligning to TRBD2. The CDR3 covers 15 residues. Trimming cost V 3 bases and J 4 bases; bases outside gene matches: 6. CDR1 is SGHNT and CDR2 is YENEEA in the germline V gene. The CDR3 loop is CASSFSGTAYNEQFF. The CDR3 DNA reads TGTGCCAGCAGCTTCAGCGGGACCGCATACAATGAGCAGTTCTTC.

The rearrangement joins TRBV27 to TRBJ1-5; 7 bases fit TRBD1. Trimming at V came to 5 bases and at J to 2 bases, leaving 3 bases not matched to a gene. The V gene's germline CDR1 is MNHEY and CDR2 SMNVEV (reference sequence). The CDR3 is made up of 14 amino acids. The CDR3 loop reads CASSNQGGNQPQHF. The CDR3, as DNA: TGTGCCAGCAGTAATCAGGGGGGCAATCAGCCCCAGCATTTT.

The chain employs TRBV28 and TRBJ1-6, with a possible D match to TRBD1 (6 bases). CDR3 size: 16 residues. Trimming stripped 5 bases from V and 8 bases from J, with 19 bases between. CDR1 and CDR2 from the germline V gene are MDHEN and SYDVKM. The CDR3 here is CASSEKRTAFDSPLHF. CDR3 nucleotide sequence: TGTGCCAGCAGTGAAAAACGGACAGCGTTTGATTCACCCCTCCACTTT.

This chain connects TRBV28 to TRBJ2-7; TRBD2 matches at 8 bases. Germline CDR1 is MDHEN and CDR2 is SYDVKM. The length of the CDR3 is 15 residues. J lost 5 bases, V lost 2 bases, and 8 bases had no gene match. Here the CDR3 DNA reads TGTGCCAGCAGTTTAAATCGGGAGGGGCGGGACGAGCAGTACTTC. Its protein product is CASSLNREGRDEQYF.

This clone was picked up one time. This sequence joins TRBV29-1 and TRBJ1-1, with D perhaps TRBD1 (6 bases). The germline V gene encodes CDR1 SQVTM and CDR2 ANQGSEA. The length of the CDR3 is 12 residues. Between the trimmed V and J ends, which lost 5 bases and 11 bases, there was a span of 18 bases. The CDR3 DNA is TGCAGCGTTTCTCAGTTTACAGGGTGGGCTTTCTTT. Translating gives CSVSQFTGWAFF.

This clone was seen a handful of times. The rearrangement joins TRBV9 to TRBJ1-3, with TRBD1 as a possible D gene (5 bases). The germline V and J ends were trimmed by 2 bases and 1 base, with 10 bases remaining between them. Germline-derived CDR1 and CDR2 are SGDLS and YYNGEE. CDR3 length equals 15 residues. CDR3 loop: CASSVTGASGNTIYF. For the CDR3, the DNA is TGTGCCAGCAGCGTCACAGGCGCTTCTGGAAACACCATATATTTT.

V gene TRBV7-2 combines with J gene TRBJ2-3; D is perhaps TRBD2 (7 bases). There are 15 residues in the CDR3. CDR1 is SGHTA and CDR2 is FQGNSA in the germline V gene. V was clipped by 3 bases and J by 3 bases, with 13 bases between them. CDR3 DNA sequence: TGTGCCAGCAGCTTGGGGGGGGCTTCTACAGATACGCAGTATTTT. This codes for CASSLGGASTDTQYF.

The chain carries TRBV7-9 and TRBJ1-1, with D tentatively TRBD1 (6 bases). The CDR3 sequence is 13 residues long. CDR1 is SEHNR and CDR2 is FQNEAQ in the germline V gene (reference sequence). Trimming cost V 4 bases and J 3 bases, with 9 bases left between them. The DNA of the CDR3 is TGTGCCAGCAGCTACAGGGCGGACACTGAAGCTTTCTTT. It is translated as CASSYRADTEAFF.

Here the CDR3 reads CASSLGTGVNSPLHF. The DNA for the CDR3 is TGTGCCAGCAGTTTGGGGACAGGCGTTAATTCACCCCTCCACTTT. The chain links TRBV27 to TRBJ1-6, with 8 positions matching TRBD1. Germline V gene lookup returns CDR1 MNHEY and CDR2 SMNVEV (reference sequence). The CDR3 is 15 residues long. After removal of 3 bases from V and 6 bases from J, the junction contained 4 bases not matched to a gene.

This clone has only a few counts. V gene TRBV2 combines with J gene TRBJ2-7, with D possibly being TRBD2 (5 bases). Germline CDR1 reads SNHLY; CDR2 reads FYNNEI. The CDR3 spans 13 residues. V shed 7 bases and J shed 3 bases, with 13 bases lying between them. CDR3 residues: CASNGLGGYEQYF. CDR3 sequence (DNA): TGTGCCAGCAATGGGTTAGGAGGCTACGAGCAGTACTTC.

V gene TRBV7-9 combines with J gene TRBJ2-1, with TRBD1 identical over 9 bases. Germline CDR1 reads SEHNR; CDR2 reads FQNEAQ (reference sequence). The CDR3 consists of 16 residues. The J segment lost 7 bases and the V segment lost 4 bases, leaving 11 bases of the junction unmatched. CDR3 loop: CASSSSRDRDGNEQFF. In DNA, the CDR3 is TGTGCCAGCAGCTCATCCCGGGACAGGGACGGAAATGAGCAGTTCTTC.

The V call is TRBV4-1, the J call TRBJ1-2; 7 bases align to TRBD1. Germline V gene sequence: CDR1 MGHRA, CDR2 YSYEKL. The CDR3 totals 16 residues. Trimming at V came to 0 bases and at J to 3 bases, leaving 7 bases not matched to a gene. CDR3 loop: CASSQERGDSYYGYTF. CDR3 DNA: TGCGCCAGCAGCCAAGAAAGGGGGGACAGTTACTATGGCTACACCTTC.

The rearrangement links TRBV18 to TRBJ2-7; 9 nucleotides agree with TRBD1. V shed 5 bases and J 0 bases; nucleotides not matched to a gene: 5. The CDR3 spans 15 residues. Germline loops: CDR1 KGHSH, CDR2 LQKENI. CDR3 amino acids: CASSAGQGDSYEQYF. In nucleotides, the CDR3 is TGTGCCAGCTCAGCGGGACAGGGTGACTCCTACGAGCAGTACTTC.

This rearrangement joins TRBV15 to TRBJ2-7; possibly TRBD1 for D (5 bases). This CDR3 comprises 14 residues. Germline assignment: CDR1 LNHNV and CDR2 YYDKDF (reference sequence). The germline V and J ends were trimmed by 1 base and 4 bases, with 11 bases remaining between them. Here the CDR3 reads CATSRGQGPYEQYF. Here the CDR3 DNA reads TGTGCCACCAGCAGAGGTCAGGGCCCATACGAGCAGTACTTC.

The chain combines TRBV5-1 with TRBJ2-2, with 13 bases lining up with TRBD2. V dropped 4 bases and J dropped 6; count of bases not matched to a gene: 3. From germline, CDR1 is SGHRS and CDR2 YFSETQ. This CDR3 region has 15 residues. The CDR3 loop is CASSPTSGGAGELFF. As DNA, the CDR3 is TGCGCCAGCAGCCCTACTAGCGGGGGGGCCGGGGAGCTGTTTTTT.

The gene calls are TRBV29-1 and TRBJ1-2, with 8 bases lining up with TRBD1. V shed 6 bases and J 8 bases; nucleotides not matched to a gene: 8. The CDR3 is 12 residues long. CDR1 and CDR2 (germline): SQVTM, ANQGSEA. The CDR3 loop reads CSVTQGASGYTF. The CDR3 DNA is TGCAGCGTGACCCAGGGGGCGTCAGGCTACACCTTC.

This chain uses TRBV29-1 with TRBJ2-2; no reliable D call. CDR1 is SQVTM, CDR2 ANQGSEA, per germline. Trimming shortened V by 7 bases and J by 2 bases, and 11 bases separated the two germline ends. The CDR3 has 13 residues. The DNA for the CDR3 is TGCAGCGCGGTGGCAGGAAACACCGGGGAGCTGTTTTTT. This encodes CSAVAGNTGELFF.

V gene TRBV2 combines with J gene TRBJ1-5, with 7 nucleotides matching TRBD1. V lost 1 base and J lost 11; bases outside the gene matches: 2. The CDR3 is 12 residues long. Germline V gives CDR1 SNHLY, CDR2 FYNNEI. The CDR3 spells CASSEGQGAQHF. The CDR3 DNA reads TGTGCCAGCAGTGAAGGGCAGGGGGCCCAGCATTTT.

CDR3 nucleotides: TGTGCCAGTACCGATCGGGGGGGCGGGCCAGATACGCAGTATTTT. Translated, it gives CASTDRGGGPDTQYF. This rearrangement joins TRBV19 to TRBJ2-3; TRBD2 matches at 8 bases. This CDR3 has 15 residues. Germline assignment: CDR1 LNHDA and CDR2 SQIVND (reference sequence). The V segment lost 7 bases and the J segment 4 bases; nucleotides outside the gene matches: 10.

The CDR3 here is CASSPSGGAHEQFF. The CDR3 DNA follows: TGTGCCAGCAGCCCGAGCGGGGGGGCCCATGAGCAGTTCTTC. The chain carries TRBV7-3 and TRBJ2-1, with 10 positions matching TRBD2. The CDR3 has 14 residues. Germline values: CDR1 SGHTA, CDR2 FQGTGA. V lost 5 bases and J lost 8; bases outside the gene matches: 6. Drawing the rest from reference TRBV7-3 and TRBJ2-1, the complete variable domain is GAGVSQTPSNKVTEKGKYVELRCDPISGHTALYWYRQSLGQGPEFLIYFQGTGAADDSGLPNDRFFAVRPEGSVSTLKIQRTERGDSAVYLCASSPSGGAHEQFFGPGTRLTVL.

The gene calls are TRBV18 and TRBJ2-3; 9 bases line up with TRBD1. V was clipped by 5 bases and J by 4 bases; unmatched bases: 7. The germline V gene has CDR1 KGHSH and CDR2 LQKENI. This CDR3 has 15 residues. CDR3 residues: CASSSQGANADTQYF. CDR3 DNA: TGTGCCAGCTCATCACAGGGGGCTAACGCAGATACGCAGTATTTT.

The CDR3: CSVDVEGQNYGYTF. The CDR3 DNA is TGCAGCGTTGACGTGGAGGGTCAAAACTATGGCTACACCTTC. The chain employs TRBV29-1 and TRBJ1-2; no definite D call. The CDR3 runs 14 residues. Germline CDR1 SQVTM, CDR2 ANQGSEA. Trimming shortened V by 3 bases and J by 2 bases, and 13 bases separated the two germline ends.

The chain carries TRBV7-2 and TRBJ1-4; perhaps TRBD1 as D (5 bases). Trimming stripped 5 bases from V and 3 bases from J, with 10 bases between. CDR1 is SGHTA and CDR2 is FQGNSA in the germline V gene. This CDR3 has 14 amino acids. The CDR3 DNA reads TGTGCCAGCAGCAAGGACAAGGCTAATGAAAAACTGTTTTTT. Its protein product is CASSKDKANEKLFF. The full variable domain, its missing parts supplied by reference TRBV7-2 and TRBJ1-4, is GAGVSQSPSNKVTEKGKDVELRCDPISGHTALYWYRQSLGQGLEFLIYFQGNSAPDKSGLPSDRFSAERTGGSVSTLTIQRTQQEDSAVYLCASSKDKANEKLFFGSGTQLSVL.

This clone was seen a single time. The chain combines TRBV7-3 with TRBJ1-2; 8 bases match TRBD1. CDR1 is SGHTA, CDR2 FQGTGA, per germline. Trimming removed 3 bases from V and 5 bases from J; junction bases left unmatched: 11. This CDR3 has 16 residues. The CDR3 protein is CASSFIRQGKVYGYTF. The CDR3 DNA sequence: TGTGCCAGCAGCTTTATCAGACAGGGGAAAGTGTATGGCTACACCTTC.

The count of this clone is one. V gene TRBV27 combines with J gene TRBJ1-5, with no clear D. CDR1 is MNHEY and CDR2 is SMNVEV in the germline V gene (reference sequence). The length of the CDR3 is 14 residues. The germline V and J ends were trimmed by 2 bases and 3 bases, with 8 bases remaining between them. For the CDR3, the DNA is TGTGCCAGCAGTTTAGGGCCGACCAATCAGCCCCAGCATTTT. Its protein product is CASSLGPTNQPQHF.

This chain connects TRBV4-1 to TRBJ1-2; D is uncertain. Per germline, CDR1 MGHRA and CDR2 YSYEKL. V dropped 2 bases and J dropped 8 bases, with 9 bases sitting between them. This CDR3 is built from 12 residues. In DNA form, the CDR3 reads TGCGCCAGCAGCCAAATACTAGGGGGCTACACCTTC. This translates into CASSQILGGYTF.

The chain couples TRBV4-3 to TRBJ2-1; 10 bases fit TRBD2. J was trimmed by 0 bases and V by 0 bases; bases with no gene match: 11. In germline, CDR1 is LGHNA, CDR2 YSLEER. This CDR3 spans 20 amino acids. The CDR3 DNA reads TGCGCCAGCAGCCAAGACGGGGTAGCGGGGGGCGACCGCTCCTACAATGAGCAGTTCTTC. Translated, it gives CASSQDGVAGGDRSYNEQFF.